These T cell receptor beta chains were read from a single sample in a study of shared clonotypes between healthy human individuals. Method: immunoSEQ multiplex PCR; TCRdb's copy keeps in-frame clones and lacks some. The data contain 1 million to 1.3 million clones, 75% to 80% of them singletons. The sequencing input was memory CD4+ T cells from PBMCs. The receptors derive from a man between 18 and 35 years old in good health. Some clones in this sample may be carry-over from other donors' samples. CDR3s leave out the opening cysteine and the closing phenylalanine or tryptophan.

TRBV5-1 | ASSFDGPNYGYT
TRBV6-6 | ASSLNRDSNQPQH
TRBV7-2 | ASSLGQLGGYT
TRBV27 | ASSLLGRGLTYEQF
TRBV23-1 | ASGGQDQGRQPQY
TRBV9 | ASSVGTEYTGELF
TRBV10-3 | AISADRGFTGELF
TRBV6-1 | ASIESMDRAYGYT
TRBV27 | ASSLAWLGGVGEQY
TRBV5-1 | ASSVGQSGANVLT
TRBV11-2 | ASSKLAGGLDSGANVLT
TRBV18 | ASSPGRNEQF
TRBV19 | ASSPERNYGYT
TRBV28 | ASRTQRDRGGYT
TRBV15 | ATSRGPPGLYTGELF
TRBV30 | AWSEGQGINQPQH
TRBV9 | ASSPVGGNYGYT
TRBV7-9 | ASSLDVGNQPQH
TRBV29-1 | SVRNGYRDRGFEQY
TRBV7-9 | ASSLSRLAGGPEQF
TRBV6-5 | ASSTGGAGLSEQY
TRBV29-1 | SAIAGTSYNEQF
TRBV5-1 | ASSLGASQETQY
TRBV11-1 | ASSLYQVQF
TRBV28 | ASSSRARSSSNQPQH
TRBV5-6 | ASSLGTGDDETQY
TRBV2 | ARNTGSTNEKLF
TRBV28 | ASSPSAGQGGEKLF
TRBV9 | ASSVDDEQF
TRBV28 | ASSSVTGELF
TRBV6-5 | ASSYGRPNYGYT
TRBV7-9 | ASSLISGRDTEAF
TRBV5-1 | ARHLPGQTSLPTGDGYT
TRBV6-5 | ASSYLGPLGDTQY
TRBV7-6 | ASSLPWALNTEAF
TRBV6-1 | ASSEVGYTEAF
TRBV7-2 | ASSLFTGGWGQPQH
TRBV27 | ASQRKGAGESDEQY
TRBV27 | ASSLRRQGFEQY
TRBV5-4 | ASTKFSGDGELF
TRBV5-6 | ASSLRSEQY
TRBV6-5 | ASRPHRQGVTEAF
TRBV7-9 | ASSLPRAGANVLT
TRBV2 | ASSSGGDAGNTIY